The 29 T cell receptor beta chains in this list originate from one sample, sequenced in a study of T cell repertoires in cytomegalovirus infection. TCRdb ran MiXCR on the reads and lists one entry per CDR3 protein. Seen here are under 800,000 distinct CDR3 sequences, about 24% observed once, and the top ten hold 7.5% to 9%. The sample was CD8+ T cells from PBMCs. The receptors were gathered from a human donor in good health (CMV status not recorded). Some clones in this sample may be carry-over from other donors' samples.

The rearrangement joins TRBV5-5 to TRBJ2-2, with D perhaps matching TRBD1 or TRBD2 (5 bases each). V was pared by 4 bases and J by 4 bases, with 14 bases between. The CDR3 runs to 15 residues. The germline V gene encodes CDR1 SGHKS and CDR2 YYEKEE (reference sequence). The DNA for the CDR3 is TGTGCCAGCAGCCGAGTAGAGGGGATCACCGGGGAGCTGTTTTTT. Encoded protein: CASSRVEGITGELFF.

The chain uses TRBV6-1 and TRBJ2-7; D could derive from TRBD1 or TRBD2 (5 bases each). CDR3 length: 14 amino acids. Germline values: CDR1 MNHNS, CDR2 SASEGT. The V gene lost 3 bases and the J gene lost 1 base, with 10 bases spanning the gap. The chain's CDR3 is CASSDRGRSYEQYF. The CDR3 nucleotides are TGTGCCAGCAGTGACCGGGGCAGATCCTACGAGCAGTACTTC.

This clonotype was counted at least ten times. This chain joins TRBV7-2 and TRBJ2-1; TRBD2 aligns across 12 bases. Germline assignment: CDR1 SGHTA and CDR2 FQGNSA. The CDR3 runs 15 residues. V shed 6 bases, J shed 7 bases, and the junction held 7 bases outside the gene matches. The CDR3 region has the DNA TGTGCCAGCAGGAAGCTAGCGGGGGGGATGAATGAGCAGTTCTTC. As protein: CASRKLAGGMNEQFF.

In this sample, this clonotype turned up a few times. DNA for the CDR3: TGCGCCAGCAGCCAAGAGGGTAGTACAGCAAAACTGTTTTTT. Its translation: CASSQEGSTAKLFF. The chain uses TRBV4-3 and TRBJ1-4; D ambiguous. Between the trimmed V and J ends, which lost 0 bases and 10 bases, there was a span of 12 bases. CDR1 and CDR2 from the germline V gene are LGHNA and YSLEER. This CDR3 has 14 amino acids.

This clonotype occurred once. A much more abundant neighbour one base away suggests this may be a read error. The rearrangement uses TRBV6-1 and TRBJ1-5; 9 bases are a match to TRBD1. CDR1 MNHNS and CDR2 SASEGT come from the germline V gene. The V and J ends lost 6 bases and 3 bases, in that order; junction bases with no gene match: 6. There are 15 residues in the CDR3. The CDR3 loop reads CASSRTGEDNQPQHF. CDR3 in DNA: TGTGCCAGCAGCAGGACAGGGGAGGACAATCAGCCCCAGCATTTT.

The rearrangement links TRBV2 to TRBJ2-7, with D possibly matching TRBD2 (6 bases). The CDR3 is 13 amino acids. Germline CDR1 is SNHLY and CDR2 is FYNNEI. The V gene lost 11 bases and the J gene lost 9 bases, with 23 bases spanning the gap. The CDR3 DNA reads as TGTGCCTGCTTCTCGCGGGACTCTTGGGGGCAGTACTTC. Protein product: CACFSRDSWGQYF.

This clonotype has just a few counts. The chain is built from TRBV12-5 and TRBJ2-7; TRBD2 agrees at 8 bases. This CDR3 contains 13 residues. Germline CDR1 LGHNT, CDR2 FRNRAP. V lost 5 bases, J lost 3 bases, and 3 bases stayed unmatched. The CDR3: CASGPTSVYEQYF. The CDR3 coding sequence is TGTGCTAGTGGTCCGACTAGCGTCTACGAGCAGTACTTC.

V gene TRBV7-9 combines with J gene TRBJ1-2; 7 bases agree with TRBD1. Germline CDR1 SEHNR, CDR2 FQNEAQ (reference sequence). The CDR3 spans 14 residues. V shed 5 bases, J shed 4 bases, and the junction held 7 bases outside the gene matches. CDR3 nucleotides: TGTGCCAGCAGCAAGGACAGGCGAGTCTATGGCTACACCTTC. Its protein is CASSKDRRVYGYTF.

The chain combines TRBV10-1 with TRBJ2-7; no definite D call. V was clipped by 3 bases and J by 7 bases, with 10 bases between them. CDR1 is WNHNN and CDR2 is SYGVQD in the germline V gene (reference sequence). There are 12 residues in the CDR3. The chain's CDR3 is CASSESVGEQYF. The CDR3 DNA sequence: TGCGCCAGCAGTGAATCAGTCGGAGAGCAGTACTTC.

This clonotype has at least ten counts. V gene TRBV6-2 or TRBV6-3 combines with J gene TRBJ1-2; D unresolved. The length of the CDR3 is 11 residues. Germline V gives CDR1 MNHEY, CDR2 SVGEGT. V gave up 6 bases and J gave up 5 bases, with 7 bases separating them. In nucleotides, the CDR3 is TGTGCCAGCAGCCGGTGGTATGGCTACACCTTC. The encoded protein is CASSRWYGYTF.

V and J are TRBV14 and TRBJ2-7, with D perhaps being TRBD1 or TRBD2 (5 bases each). CDR1 is SGHDN, CDR2 FVKESK, per germline. V was trimmed by 4 bases and J by 0 bases, leaving 10 bases between them. The CDR3 length is 14 residues. CDR3 protein: CASSPGRFSYEQYF. Written as DNA, the CDR3 is TGTGCCAGCAGCCCGGGACGGTTCTCCTACGAGCAGTACTTC.

The chain carries TRBV6-6 and TRBJ2-2, with unresolved D. The CDR3 totals 11 residues. From germline, CDR1 is MNHNY and CDR2 SVGAGI (reference sequence). The V and J ends lost 11 bases and 2 bases respectively, with 6 bases between them. CDR3 sequence reads: CAGDNTGELFF. CDR3 nucleotides: TGTGCCGGAGACAACACCGGGGAGCTGTTTTTT.

The table lists this clonotype with a few counts. The J gene is TRBJ2-1, the V gene TRBV7-3; 7 bases match TRBD2. Unmatched junction bases numbered 12, after V lost 3 bases and J lost 4 bases. Per germline, CDR1 SGHTA and CDR2 FQGTGA. The CDR3 is 17 amino acids. The CDR3: CASSFTPPSGVYNEQFF. The CDR3 nucleotides are TGTGCCAGCAGCTTTACCCCCCCCAGCGGGGTTTACAATGAGCAGTTCTTC.

The chain employs TRBV2 and TRBJ2-2; 7 nucleotides match TRBD1. The germline V gene encodes CDR1 SNHLY and CDR2 FYNNEI. CDR3 length: 17 amino acids. With V trimmed by 4 bases and J by 4 bases, 12 bases remained unmatched. CDR3 amino acids: CASSGALDRFFTGELFF. The CDR3 DNA reads as TGTGCCAGCAGTGGAGCCTTGGACAGGTTTTTCACCGGGGAGCTGTTTTTT.

In this sample, this clonotype turned up many times. J is TRBJ2-7 and V is TRBV7-2; D call uncertain. Trimming stripped 5 bases from V and 2 bases from J, with 7 bases between. The length of the CDR3 is 12 residues. The germline V gene encodes CDR1 SGHTA and CDR2 FQGNSA. The CDR3 DNA is TGTGCCAGCAGCCTTACCACCTACGAGCAGTACGTC. This sequence encodes CASSLTTYEQYV.

The chain carries TRBV12-3 or TRBV12-4 and TRBJ2-6; the D gene could be TRBD1 or TRBD2 (5 bases each). The CDR3 consists of 15 residues. Trimming took 7 bases from V and 4 from J, leaving 14 bases between them. Here the CDR3 reads CASTPWGSGANVLTF. For the CDR3, the DNA is TGTGCCAGCACCCCCTGGGGGTCAGGGGCCAACGTCCTGACTTTC.

This clonotype was recorded a few times. The CDR3 DNA reads TGTGCCAGCAGTACACGACTAGCGGGGGGGCACGAGCAGTACGTC. Its translation: CASSTRLAGGHEQYV. The J gene is TRBJ2-7, the V gene TRBV28, with 14 bases that match TRBD2. Germline V gene data show CDR1 as MDHEN and CDR2 as SYDVKM. Trimming at V came to 5 bases and at J to 5 bases, leaving 5 bases not matched to a gene. The CDR3 covers 15 residues.

The sample holds a few counts of this clonotype. This sequence joins TRBV6-6 and TRBJ2-5; TRBD2 is a possible D gene (7 bases). CDR3 length: 16 amino acids. Germline CDR1 and CDR2: MNHNY and SVGAGI (reference sequence). V lost 1 base, J lost 5 bases, and 17 bases lay in between. The CDR3: CASSYLPGEGKETQYF. CDR3 bases: TGTGCCAGCAGTTACTTGCCAGGGGAGGGGAAGGAGACCCAGTACTTC.

This chain joins TRBV19 and TRBJ2-1, with 11 bases lining up with TRBD1. V was pared by 3 bases and J by 3 bases, with 10 bases of the junction left unmatched. Germline CDR1 LNHDA, CDR2 SQIVND (reference sequence). This CDR3 comprises 18 residues. CDR3 nucleotide sequence: TGTGCCAGTAGTATTTATCCGTGGACAGGGGGCTTCTACAATGAGCAGTTCTTC. Amino acid sequence: CASSIYPWTGGFYNEQFF. Combining the CDR3 with reference TRBV19 and TRBJ2-1 gives the whole variable domain DGGITQSPKYLFRKEGQNVTLSCEQNLNHDAMYWYRQDPGQGLRLIYYSQIVNDFQKGDIAEGYSVSREKKESFPLTVTSAQKNPTAFYLCASSIYPWTGGFYNEQFFGPGTRLTVL.

This clonotype has at least ten counts. This chain connects TRBV7-2 to TRBJ1-6; D may be TRBD1 (5 bases). This CDR3 comprises 18 residues. The germline V gene encodes CDR1 SGHTA and CDR2 FQGNSA. The ends were cut back, 5 bases at V and 2 bases at J, with 19 bases in the middle. CDR3 protein: CASSQATGAGAYNSPLHF. The CDR3 DNA is TGTGCCAGCAGCCAAGCCACCGGGGCGGGCGCCTATAATTCACCCCTCCACTTT.

This clonotype was seen a few times. The chain links TRBV19 to TRBJ1-2; D may be TRBD1 (5 bases). This CDR3 spans 14 amino acids. Trimming took off 9 bases at V and 0 bases at J, with 14 bases between the two ends. Germline CDR1 LNHDA, CDR2 SQIVND (reference sequence). Written as DNA, the CDR3 is TGTGCCAGCCGCGGCGGGGCGGCTAACTATGGCTACACCTTC. Translating it yields CASRGGAANYGYTF.

V and J are TRBV7-6 and TRBJ1-2; 7 bases fit TRBD1. Germline V gives CDR1 SGHVS, CDR2 FNYEAQ. Germline trimming cut 5 bases from V and 8 bases from J; bases unmatched to any gene: 8. The CDR3 contains 13 residues. CDR3 coding DNA: TGTGCCAGCAGCACCGACAGGGTACAGGGCTACACCTTC. Amino acids: CASSTDRVQGYTF.

Turning to this clonotype: A junction boundary mismatches the germline segment, possibly from a read error. The J gene is TRBJ1-1, the V gene TRBV7-9; no firm D call. Germline V CDR1 and CDR2: SEHNR, FQNEAQ (reference sequence). The CDR3 totals 11 residues. The CDR3 reads CANSRNTEAFF. Here the CDR3 DNA reads TGTGCCAACAGCAGGAACACTGAAGCTTTCTTT.

This clonotype was counted at least ten times. J is TRBJ2-3 and V is TRBV12-5; D may be TRBD2 (6 bases). The germline gives CDR1 LGHNT, CDR2 FRNRAP. Trimming removed 3 bases from V and 0 bases from J, with 19 bases in between. This CDR3 spans 18 amino acids. The CDR3 spells CASGFGREVLLSTDTQYF. The CDR3 DNA follows: TGTGCTAGTGGTTTCGGCAGGGAGGTTCTATTGAGCACAGATACGCAGTATTTT.

The rearrangement uses TRBV29-1 and TRBJ1-1, with a tentative D call TRBD1 (5 bases). V lost 3 bases and J 5 bases, leaving 13 bases between the germline ends. CDR3 length equals 13 residues. Germline V CDR1 and CDR2: SQVTM, ANQGSEA. The CDR3 DNA follows: TGCAGCGTTGACGGAATGACAGATACTGAAGCTTTCTTT. It specifies CSVDGMTDTEAFF.

This clonotype was found a few times. The V call is TRBV4-1, the J call TRBJ2-4, with D perhaps TRBD1 (5 bases). The CDR3 runs 14 residues. The germline V gene encodes CDR1 MGHRA and CDR2 YSYEKL. Trimming cost V 6 bases and J 2 bases, with 11 bases left between them. CDR3 DNA: TGCGCCAGCAGTTTGACAGCCCCCAAAAACATTCAGTACTTC. The encoded protein is CASSLTAPKNIQYF.

This clonotype was detected ten times or more. The V call is TRBV28, the J call TRBJ2-3; maybe TRBD1 (5 bases). The CDR3 sequence is 16 residues long. The V gene's germline CDR1 is MDHEN and CDR2 SYDVKM. V lost 3 bases, J lost 0 bases, and 13 bases lay in between. CDR3 sequence (DNA): TGTGCCAGCAGTTTCCGGATCAGGGCCAGCACAGATACGCAGTATTTT. It is translated as CASSFRIRASTDTQYF.

The rearrangement joins TRBV6-2 or TRBV6-3 to TRBJ2-1, with a weak D call TRBD2 (5 bases). The CDR3 sequence is 16 residues long. Trimming left V 0 bases short and J 1 base short, with 10 bases between. Germline V gives CDR1 MNHEY, CDR2 SVGEGT. The chain's CDR3 is CASSYSAGLSYNEQFF. Here the CDR3 DNA reads TGTGCCAGCAGTTACTCGGCTGGACTTTCCTACAATGAGCAGTTCTTC.

This clonotype came up a few times. The chain links TRBV27 to TRBJ2-7; 10 bases are a match to TRBD1. From germline, CDR1 is MNHEY and CDR2 SMNVEV (reference sequence). This CDR3 comprises 15 residues. Unmatched junction bases numbered 8, after V lost 6 bases and J lost 3 bases. The CDR3 is CASSYSGTGVYEQYF. CDR3 nucleotides: TGTGCCAGCAGCTATTCCGGGACAGGGGTCTACGAGCAGTACTTC.